This T cell receptor beta chain was identified in a study of Graves' ophthalmopathy and Graves' hyperthyroidism. Amplification from RNA transcripts yielded the TCR beta CDR3 regions. First-round RT-PCR relied on HTBI primers, and a second-round multiplex PCR came next. Via MiXCR, TCRdb re-called the multiplex PCR reads, giving one row per CDR3 protein. The table lists hundreds of thousands of distinct CDR3 sequences, roughly 40% of them singletons. It was on clinical symptoms, serum thyroxine, TRAb, thyroid ultrasound and orbital computed tomography that diagnosis relied. This CDR3 contains 15 residues. CDR1 is LNHNV and CDR2 is YYDKDF in the germline V gene (reference sequence). With 0 bases removed from V and 8 bases from J, the gap between germline ends came to 16 bases.

The sample consisted of peripheral blood. The receptor's source is an adult man with Graves' ophthalmopathy. This sequence joins TRBV15 and TRBJ1-1; no clear D gene. The CDR3 nucleotides read TGTGCCACCAGCAGAGATTATGGGAGCCAAATAGAAGCTTTCTTT. Translating gives CATSRDYGSQIEAFF.